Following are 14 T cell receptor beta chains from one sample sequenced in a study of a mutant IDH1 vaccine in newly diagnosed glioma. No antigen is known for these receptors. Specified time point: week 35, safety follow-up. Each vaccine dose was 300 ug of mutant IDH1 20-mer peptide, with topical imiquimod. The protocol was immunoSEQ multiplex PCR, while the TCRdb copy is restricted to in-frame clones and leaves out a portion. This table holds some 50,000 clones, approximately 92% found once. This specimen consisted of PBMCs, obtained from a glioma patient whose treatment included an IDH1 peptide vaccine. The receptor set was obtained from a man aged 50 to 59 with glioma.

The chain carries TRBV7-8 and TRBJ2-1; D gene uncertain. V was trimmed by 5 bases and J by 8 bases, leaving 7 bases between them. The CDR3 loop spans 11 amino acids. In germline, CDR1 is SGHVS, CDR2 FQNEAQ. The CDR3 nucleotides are TGTGCCAGCAGCCCTGATTATGAGCAGTTCTTC. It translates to CASSPDYEQFF.

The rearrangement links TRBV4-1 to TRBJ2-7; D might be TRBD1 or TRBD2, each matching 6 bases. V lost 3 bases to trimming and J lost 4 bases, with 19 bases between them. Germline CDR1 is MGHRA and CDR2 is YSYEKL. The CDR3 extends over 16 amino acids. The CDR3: CASSQDGGRNKYEQYF. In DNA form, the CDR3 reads TGCGCCAGCAGCCAGGACGGGGGCCGCAACAAGTACGAGCAGTACTTC.

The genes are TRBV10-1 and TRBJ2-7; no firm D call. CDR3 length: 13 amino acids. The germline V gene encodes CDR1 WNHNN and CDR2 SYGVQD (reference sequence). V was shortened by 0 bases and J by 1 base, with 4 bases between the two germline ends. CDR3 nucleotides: TGCGCCAGCAGTGAGTCCCAGTCCTACGAGCAGTACTTC. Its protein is CASSESQSYEQYF.

The DNA of the CDR3 is TGTGCCAGCAGGGCGCAGGACGGCAACTCCTACGAGCAGTACTTC. As protein: CASRAQDGNSYEQYF. V gene TRBV6-5 combines with J gene TRBJ2-7; D gene uncertain. The germline V gene encodes CDR1 MNHEY and CDR2 SVGAGI. The V gene lost 6 bases and the J gene lost 0 bases, with 15 bases spanning the gap. The CDR3 covers 15 residues.

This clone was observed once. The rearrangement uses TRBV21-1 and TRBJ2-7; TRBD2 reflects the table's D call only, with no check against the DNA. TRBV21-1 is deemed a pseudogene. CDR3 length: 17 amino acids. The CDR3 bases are TGTGTTACCCTACACGGGCGAAGGTTGCGGGGCTACTACGAGCAGTACTTC. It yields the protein CVTLHGRRLRGYYEQYF.

CDR3 amino acids: CASSLVGGANTGELFF. The DNA for the CDR3 is TGTGCCAGCAGCTTAGTGGGCGGGGCGAACACCGGGGAGCTGTTTTTT. V usage is TRBV7-2 and J usage is TRBJ2-2; D possibly corresponds to TRBD2 (6 bases). Germline V gene sequence: CDR1 SGHTA, CDR2 FQGNSA. Trimming left V 1 base short and J 0 bases short, with 9 bases between. There are 16 residues in the CDR3.

CDR3 sequence reads: CASSFTAAGYTF. The CDR3 coding sequence is TGTGCCAGCAGTTTTACGGCGGCGGGCTACACCTTC. This chain connects TRBV7-8 to TRBJ1-2; D gene uncertain. Germline loops: CDR1 SGHVS, CDR2 FQNEAQ. The CDR3 extends over 12 amino acids. The germline V and J ends were trimmed by 6 bases and 8 bases, with 13 bases remaining between them.

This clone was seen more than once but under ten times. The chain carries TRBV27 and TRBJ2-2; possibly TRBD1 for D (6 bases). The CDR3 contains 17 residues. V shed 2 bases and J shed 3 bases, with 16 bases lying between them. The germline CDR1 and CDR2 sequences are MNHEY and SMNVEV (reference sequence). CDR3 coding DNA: TGTGCCAGCAGTTTAGAACCACAGGGTCTTCACACCGGGGAGCTGTTTTTT. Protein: CASSLEPQGLHTGELFF.

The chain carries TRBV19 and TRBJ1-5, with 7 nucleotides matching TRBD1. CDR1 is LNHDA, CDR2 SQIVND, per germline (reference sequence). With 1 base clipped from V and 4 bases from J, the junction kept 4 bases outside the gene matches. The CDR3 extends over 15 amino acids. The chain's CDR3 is CASSIGDRFNQPQHF. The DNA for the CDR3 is TGTGCCAGTAGTATAGGGGACAGATTTAATCAGCCCCAGCATTTT.

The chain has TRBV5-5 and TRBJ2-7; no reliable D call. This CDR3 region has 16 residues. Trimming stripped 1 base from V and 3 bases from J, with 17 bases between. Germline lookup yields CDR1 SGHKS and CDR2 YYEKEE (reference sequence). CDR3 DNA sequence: TGTGCCAGCAGCTTGTCAGCGCGTAAACCCCTCTACGAGCAGTACTTC. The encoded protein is CASSLSARKPLYEQYF.

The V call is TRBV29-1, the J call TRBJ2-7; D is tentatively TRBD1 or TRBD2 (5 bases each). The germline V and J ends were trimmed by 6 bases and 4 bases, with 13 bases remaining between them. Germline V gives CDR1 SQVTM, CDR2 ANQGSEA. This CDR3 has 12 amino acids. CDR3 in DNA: TGCAGCGTCTCGGGACCACGATACGAGCAGTACTTC. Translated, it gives CSVSGPRYEQYF.

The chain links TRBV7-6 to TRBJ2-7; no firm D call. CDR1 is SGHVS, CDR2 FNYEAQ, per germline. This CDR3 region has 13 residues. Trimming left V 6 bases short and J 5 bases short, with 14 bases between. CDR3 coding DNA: TGTGCCAGCAGTCTAGGACGTCCCAACGAGCAGTACTTC. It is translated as CASSLGRPNEQYF.

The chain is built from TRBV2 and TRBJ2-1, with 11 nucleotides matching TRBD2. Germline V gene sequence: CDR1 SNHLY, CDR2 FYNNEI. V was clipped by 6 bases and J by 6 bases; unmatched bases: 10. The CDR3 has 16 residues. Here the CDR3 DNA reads TGTGCCAGCAGGACGACTAGCGGGGACCCTCGCAATGAGCAGTTCTTC. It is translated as CASRTTSGDPRNEQFF.

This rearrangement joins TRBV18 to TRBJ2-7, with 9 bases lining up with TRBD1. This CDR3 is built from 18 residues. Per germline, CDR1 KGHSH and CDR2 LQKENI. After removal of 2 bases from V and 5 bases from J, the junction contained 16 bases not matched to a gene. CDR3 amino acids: CASSPSRDRVRFIHEQYF. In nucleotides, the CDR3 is TGTGCCAGCTCACCATCCCGGGACAGGGTAAGGTTTATCCACGAGCAGTACTTC. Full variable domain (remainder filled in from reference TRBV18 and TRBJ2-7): NAGVMQNPRHLVRRRGQEARLRCSPMKGHSHVYWYRQLPEEGLKFMVYLQKENIIDESGMPKERFSAEFPKEGPSILRIQQVVRGDSAAYFCASSPSRDRVRFIHEQYFGPGTRLTVT.